This T cell receptor (beta chain) originates from a study of human T cells and chemical hapten exposure. This clonotype was observed once. Specified time point: patch test 1, 2 weeks after DPC sensitization. Treatment indicated: therapeutic diphenylcyclopropenone sensitization with weekly scalp DPC. Blood collection took place prior to placing each patch test. The CDR3 runs 18 residues. CDR1 is LGHNA and CDR2 is YNFKEQ in the germline V gene. Trimming cost V 3 bases and J 3 bases; bases outside gene matches: 11. Unique molecular identifiers were affixed to discrete cDNA molecules within the library. TCRdb re-analysed the RACE reads in MiXCR, keeping a single row per CDR3 protein. Here the sample spans roughly 180,000 distinct CDR3 sequences, 20% to 25% being singletons.

The specimen was whole blood, collected in connection with sensitization to the hapten diphenylcyclopropenone (DPC). This chain joins TRBV4-2 and TRBJ2-1; 10 bases match TRBD2. This TCR derives from a woman in her 50s with alopecia areata. Some clones in this sample may be carry-over from other donors' samples. The CDR3 sequence: CASSQEIRLAGLYNEQFF. The CDR3 DNA sequence: TGTGCCAGCAGCCAGGAAATAAGACTAGCGGGCCTCTACAATGAGCAGTTCTTC.